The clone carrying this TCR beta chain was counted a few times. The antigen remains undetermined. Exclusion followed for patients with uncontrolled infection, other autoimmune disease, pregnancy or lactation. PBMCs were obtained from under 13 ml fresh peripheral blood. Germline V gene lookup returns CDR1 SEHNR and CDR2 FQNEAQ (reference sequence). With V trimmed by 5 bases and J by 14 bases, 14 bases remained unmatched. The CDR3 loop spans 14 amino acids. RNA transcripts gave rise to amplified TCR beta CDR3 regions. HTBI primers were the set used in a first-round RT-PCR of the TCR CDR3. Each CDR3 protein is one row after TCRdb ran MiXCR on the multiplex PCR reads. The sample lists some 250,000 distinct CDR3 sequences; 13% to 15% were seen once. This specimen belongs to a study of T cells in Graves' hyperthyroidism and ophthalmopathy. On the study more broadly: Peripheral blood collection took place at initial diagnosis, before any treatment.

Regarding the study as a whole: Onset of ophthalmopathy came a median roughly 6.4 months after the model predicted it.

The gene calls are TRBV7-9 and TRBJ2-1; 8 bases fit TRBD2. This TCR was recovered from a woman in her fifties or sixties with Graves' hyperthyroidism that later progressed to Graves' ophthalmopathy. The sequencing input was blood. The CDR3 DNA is TGTGCCAGCAGCCCCAGGGTGACTAGCGTAGTGGAGTTCTTC. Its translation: CASSPRVTSVVEFF.